This T cell receptor beta chain was obtained from a study of human T cells and chemical hapten exposure. Described time point: pre-sensitization, week 0. Treatment reported: therapeutic diphenylcyclopropenone sensitization with weekly scalp DPC. TCRdb redid the calling of the RACE reads with MiXCR, one entry per CDR3 protein. The table includes 250,000 to 300,000 distinct CDR3 sequences, around 7.3% detected once. The receptor's source is a man younger than 35 with alopecia areata. Some clones in this sample may be carry-over from other donors' samples. The starting material was whole blood, obtained in connection with sensitization to the hapten diphenylcyclopropenone (DPC).

The CDR3 DNA reads TGTGCCAGCTCACCACTCCAGGGTTGGGACACTGAAGCTTTCTTT. Translating gives CASSPLQGWDTEAFF. The chain uses TRBV18 and TRBJ1-1; maybe TRBD1 (5 bases). Germline CDR1 and CDR2: KGHSH and LQKENI. CDR3 length: 15 residues. V was trimmed by 1 base and J by 3 bases, leaving 12 bases between them.